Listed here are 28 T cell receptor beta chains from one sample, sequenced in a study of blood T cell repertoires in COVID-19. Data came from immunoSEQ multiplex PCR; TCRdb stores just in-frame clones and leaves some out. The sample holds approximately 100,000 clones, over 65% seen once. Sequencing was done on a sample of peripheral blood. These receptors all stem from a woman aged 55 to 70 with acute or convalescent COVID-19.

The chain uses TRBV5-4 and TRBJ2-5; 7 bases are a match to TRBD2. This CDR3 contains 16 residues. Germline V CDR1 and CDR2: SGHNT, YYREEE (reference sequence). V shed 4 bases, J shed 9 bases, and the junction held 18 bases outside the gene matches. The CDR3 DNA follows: TGTGCCAGCAGCCCCCCCGGCGGGGGTTCCTTAGGGGCCCAGTACTTC. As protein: CASSPPGGGSLGAQYF. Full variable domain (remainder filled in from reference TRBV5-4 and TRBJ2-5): ETGVTQSPTHLIKTRGQQVTLRCSSQSGHNTVSWYQQALGQGPQFIFQYYREEENGRGNFPPRFSGLQFPNYSSELNVNALELDDSALYLCASSPPGGGSLGAQYFGPGTRLLVL.

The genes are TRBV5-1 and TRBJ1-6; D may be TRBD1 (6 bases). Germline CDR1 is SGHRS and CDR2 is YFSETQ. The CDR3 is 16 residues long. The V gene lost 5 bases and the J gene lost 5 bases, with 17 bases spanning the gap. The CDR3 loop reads CASSLQGWFDNSPLHF. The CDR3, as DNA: TGCGCCAGCAGTCTACAGGGATGGTTTGATAATTCACCCCTCCACTTT. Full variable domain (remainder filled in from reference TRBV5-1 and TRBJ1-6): KAGVTQTPRYLIKTRGQQVTLSCSPISGHRSVSWYQQTPGQGLQFLFEYFSETQRNKGNFPGRFSGRQFSNSRSEMNVSTLELGDSALYLCASSLQGWFDNSPLHFGNGTRLTVT.

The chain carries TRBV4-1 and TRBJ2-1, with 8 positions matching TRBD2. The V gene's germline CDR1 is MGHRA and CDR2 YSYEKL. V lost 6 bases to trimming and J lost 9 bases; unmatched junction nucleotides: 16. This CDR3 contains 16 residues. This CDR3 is CASRPPGLGRRGEQFF. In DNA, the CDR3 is TGCGCCAGCAGACCCCCGGGACTAGGCCGGAGGGGTGAGCAGTTCTTC.

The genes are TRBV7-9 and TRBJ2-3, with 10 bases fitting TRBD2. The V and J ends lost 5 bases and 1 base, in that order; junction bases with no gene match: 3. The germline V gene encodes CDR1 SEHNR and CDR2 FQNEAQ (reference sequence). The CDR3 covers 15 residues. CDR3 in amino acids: CASSLGTSGTDTQYF. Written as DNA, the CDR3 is TGTGCCAGCAGCCTCGGGACTAGCGGCACAGATACGCAGTATTTT.

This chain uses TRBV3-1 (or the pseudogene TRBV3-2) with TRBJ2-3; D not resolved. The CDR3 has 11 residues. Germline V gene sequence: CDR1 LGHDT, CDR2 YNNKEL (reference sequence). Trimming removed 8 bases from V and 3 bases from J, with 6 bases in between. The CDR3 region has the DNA TGTGCCAGCGGTCGGACAGATACGCAGTATTTT. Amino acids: CASGRTDTQYF.

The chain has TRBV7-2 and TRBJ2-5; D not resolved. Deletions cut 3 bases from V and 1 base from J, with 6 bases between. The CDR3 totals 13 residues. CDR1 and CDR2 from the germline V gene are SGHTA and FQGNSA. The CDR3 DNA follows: TGTGCCAGCAGCTTGAGCTTCCAAGAGACCCAGTACTTC. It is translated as CASSLSFQETQYF. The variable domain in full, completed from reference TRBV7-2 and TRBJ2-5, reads GAGVSQSPSNKVTEKGKDVELRCDPISGHTALYWYRQSLGQGLEFLIYFQGNSAPDKSGLPSDRFSAERTGGSVSTLTIQRTQQEDSAVYLCASSLSFQETQYFGPGTRLLVL.

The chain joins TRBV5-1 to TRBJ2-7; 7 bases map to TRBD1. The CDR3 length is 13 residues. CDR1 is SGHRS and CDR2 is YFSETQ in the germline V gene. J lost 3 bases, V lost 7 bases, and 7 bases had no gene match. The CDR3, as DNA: TGCGCCAGCGGCCGGGACAGCTACTACGAGCAGTACTTC. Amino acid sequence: CASGRDSYYEQYF.

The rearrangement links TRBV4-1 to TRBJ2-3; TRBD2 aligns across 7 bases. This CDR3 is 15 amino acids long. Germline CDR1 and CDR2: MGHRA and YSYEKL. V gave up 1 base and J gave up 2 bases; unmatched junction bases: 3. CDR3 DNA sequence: TGCGCCAGCAGCCAAGCTAGCGGCTTCACAGATACGCAGTATTTT. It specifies CASSQASGFTDTQYF.

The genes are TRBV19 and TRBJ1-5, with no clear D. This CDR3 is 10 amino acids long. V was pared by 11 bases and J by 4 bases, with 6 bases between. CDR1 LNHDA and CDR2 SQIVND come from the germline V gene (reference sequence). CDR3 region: CACQNQPQHF. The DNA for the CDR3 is TGTGCCTGCCAGAATCAGCCCCAGCATTTT.

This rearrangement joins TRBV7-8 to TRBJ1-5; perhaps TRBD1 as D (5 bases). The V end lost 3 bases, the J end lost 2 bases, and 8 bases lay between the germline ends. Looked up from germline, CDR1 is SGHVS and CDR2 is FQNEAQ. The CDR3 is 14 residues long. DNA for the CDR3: TGTGCCAGCAGCTTTACGGGGGGCAATCAGCCCCAGCATTTT. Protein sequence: CASSFTGGNQPQHF.

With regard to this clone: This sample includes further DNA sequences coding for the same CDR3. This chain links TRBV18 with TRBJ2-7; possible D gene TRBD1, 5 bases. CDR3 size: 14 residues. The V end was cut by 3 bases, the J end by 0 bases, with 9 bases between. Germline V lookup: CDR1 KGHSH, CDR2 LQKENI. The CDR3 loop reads CASSPGRGSYEQYF. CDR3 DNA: TGTGCCAGCTCACCTGGTAGGGGCTCCTACGAGCAGTACTTC.

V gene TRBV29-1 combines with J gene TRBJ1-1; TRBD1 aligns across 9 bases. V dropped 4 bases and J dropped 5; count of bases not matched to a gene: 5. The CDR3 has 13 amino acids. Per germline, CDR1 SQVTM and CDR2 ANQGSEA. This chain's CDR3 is CSVGAGTGTEAFF. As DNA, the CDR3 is TGCAGCGTTGGGGCAGGGACAGGGACTGAAGCTTTCTTT. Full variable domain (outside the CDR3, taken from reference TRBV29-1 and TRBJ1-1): SAVISQKPSRDICQRGTSLTIQCQVDSQVTMMFWYRQQPGQSLTLIATANQGSEATYESGFVIDKFPISRPNLTFSTLTVSNMSPEDSSIYLCSVGAGTGTEAFFGQGTRLTVV.

The CDR3 sequence is CASTDRQFGYTF. The CDR3, as DNA: TGTGCCAGTACGGACAGACAATTTGGCTACACCTTC. The chain carries TRBV19 and TRBJ1-2; D possibly corresponds to TRBD1 (6 bases). V gave up 7 bases and J gave up 7 bases, with 13 bases separating them. The CDR3 is made up of 12 amino acids. CDR1 LNHDA and CDR2 SQIVND come from the germline V gene (reference sequence). The full variable domain, completed using reference TRBV19 and TRBJ1-2, is DGGITQSPKYLFRKEGQNVTLSCEQNLNHDAMYWYRQDPGQGLRLIYYSQIVNDFQKGDIAEGYSVSREKKESFPLTVTSAQKNPTAFYLCASTDRQFGYTFGSGTRLTVV.

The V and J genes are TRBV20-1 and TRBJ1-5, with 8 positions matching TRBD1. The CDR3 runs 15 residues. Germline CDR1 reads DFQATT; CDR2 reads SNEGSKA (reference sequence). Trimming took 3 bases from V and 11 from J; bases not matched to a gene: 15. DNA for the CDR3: TGCAGTGCTAGTGGCCAAGACAGGGGAATGGAGGCCCAGCATTTT. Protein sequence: CSASGQDRGMEAQHF.

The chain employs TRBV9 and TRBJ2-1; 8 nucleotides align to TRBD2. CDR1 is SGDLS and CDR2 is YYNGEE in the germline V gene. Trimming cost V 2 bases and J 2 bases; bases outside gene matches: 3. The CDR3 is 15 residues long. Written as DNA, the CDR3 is TGTGCCAGCAGCGTTAGCGGGGCAACCTACAATGAGCAGTTCTTC. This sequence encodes CASSVSGATYNEQFF.

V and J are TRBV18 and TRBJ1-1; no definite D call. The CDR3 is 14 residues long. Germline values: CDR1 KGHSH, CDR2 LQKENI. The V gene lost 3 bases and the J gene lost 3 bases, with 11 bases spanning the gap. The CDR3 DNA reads TGTGCCAGCTCACCTCGGGGAGGTGACACTGAAGCTTTCTTT. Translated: CASSPRGGDTEAFF. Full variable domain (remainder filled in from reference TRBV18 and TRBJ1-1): NAGVMQNPRHLVRRRGQEARLRCSPMKGHSHVYWYRQLPEEGLKFMVYLQKENIIDESGMPKERFSAEFPKEGPSILRIQQVVRGDSAAYFCASSPRGGDTEAFFGQGTRLTVV.

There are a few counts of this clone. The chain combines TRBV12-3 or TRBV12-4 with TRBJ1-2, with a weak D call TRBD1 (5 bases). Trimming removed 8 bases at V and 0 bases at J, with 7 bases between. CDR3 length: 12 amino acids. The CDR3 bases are TGTGCCAGCTCCAGGGCTAACTATGGCTACACCTTC. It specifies CASSRANYGYTF.

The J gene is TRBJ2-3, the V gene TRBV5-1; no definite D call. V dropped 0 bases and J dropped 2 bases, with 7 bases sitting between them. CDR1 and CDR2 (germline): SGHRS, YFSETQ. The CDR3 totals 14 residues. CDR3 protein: CASSLGSSTDTQYF. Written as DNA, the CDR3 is TGCGCCAGCAGCTTGGGGAGCTCCACAGATACGCAGTATTTT.

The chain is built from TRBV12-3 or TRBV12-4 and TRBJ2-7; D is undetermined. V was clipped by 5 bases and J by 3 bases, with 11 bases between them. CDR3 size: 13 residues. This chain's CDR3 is CASSPPSSYEQYF. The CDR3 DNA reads TGTGCCAGCAGTCCCCCCTCCAGCTACGAGCAGTACTTC.

CDR3 in DNA: TGCGCCAGCAGACAAGGGGTGTCCTCCTACAATGAGCAGTTCTTC. This translates into CASRQGVSSYNEQFF. V usage is TRBV5-1 and J usage is TRBJ2-1; TRBD1 is a possible D gene (5 bases). CDR1 and CDR2 (germline): SGHRS, YFSETQ. V lost 5 bases and J lost 0, with 12 bases in between. This CDR3 spans 15 amino acids.

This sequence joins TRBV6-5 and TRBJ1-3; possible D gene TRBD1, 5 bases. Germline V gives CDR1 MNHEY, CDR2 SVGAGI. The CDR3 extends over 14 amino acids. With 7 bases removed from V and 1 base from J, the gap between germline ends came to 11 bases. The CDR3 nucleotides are TGTGCCAGCACCGAACGGGGGTCTGGAAACACCATATATTTT. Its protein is CASTERGSGNTIYF.

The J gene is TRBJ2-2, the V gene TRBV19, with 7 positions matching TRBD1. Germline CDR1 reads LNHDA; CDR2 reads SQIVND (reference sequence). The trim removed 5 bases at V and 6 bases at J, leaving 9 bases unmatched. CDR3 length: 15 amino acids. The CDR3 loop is CASSAPGTVAGELFF. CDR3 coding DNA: TGTGCCAGTAGTGCCCCCGGGACAGTCGCCGGGGAGCTGTTTTTT. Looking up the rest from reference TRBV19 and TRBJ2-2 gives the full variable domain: DGGITQSPKYLFRKEGQNVTLSCEQNLNHDAMYWYRQDPGQGLRLIYYSQIVNDFQKGDIAEGYSVSREKKESFPLTVTSAQKNPTAFYLCASSAPGTVAGELFFGEGSRLTVL.

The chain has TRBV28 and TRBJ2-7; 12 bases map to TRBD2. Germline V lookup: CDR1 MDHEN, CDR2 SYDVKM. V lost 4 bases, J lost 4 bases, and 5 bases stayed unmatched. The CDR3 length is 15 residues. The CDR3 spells CASSSLAGGQYEQYF. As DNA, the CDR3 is TGTGCCAGCAGTTCCCTAGCGGGAGGGCAATACGAGCAGTACTTC.

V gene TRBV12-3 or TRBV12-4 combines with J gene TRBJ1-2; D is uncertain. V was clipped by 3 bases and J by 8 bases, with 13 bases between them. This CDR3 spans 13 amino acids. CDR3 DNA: TGTGCCAGCAGTTTTGGGGAGGCGGGAGGCTACACCTTC. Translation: CASSFGEAGGYTF.

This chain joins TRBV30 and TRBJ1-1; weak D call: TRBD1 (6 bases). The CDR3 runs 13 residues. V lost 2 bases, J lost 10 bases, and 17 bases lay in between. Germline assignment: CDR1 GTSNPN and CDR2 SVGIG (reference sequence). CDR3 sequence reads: CAWSSTMGRGAFF. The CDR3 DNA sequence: TGTGCCTGGAGTTCAACTATGGGCAGGGGAGCTTTCTTT.

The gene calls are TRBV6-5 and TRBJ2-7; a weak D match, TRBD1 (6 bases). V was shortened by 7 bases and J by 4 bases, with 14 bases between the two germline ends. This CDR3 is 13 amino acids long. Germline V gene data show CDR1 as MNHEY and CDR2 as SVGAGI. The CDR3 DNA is TGTGCCAGCAAAGGGACAATACCGTACGAGCAGTACTTC. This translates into CASKGTIPYEQYF.

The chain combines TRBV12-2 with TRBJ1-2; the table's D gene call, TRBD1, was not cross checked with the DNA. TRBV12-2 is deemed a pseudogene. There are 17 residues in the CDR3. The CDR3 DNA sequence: TGTGCAAGTCGCTTAGAGACAGTACAAGGCCTTAACTATGGCTACACCTTC. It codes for CASRLETVQGLNYGYTF.

The CDR3 DNA is TGTGCCAGCAGCTTTCAGGGTATGAACACTGAAGCTTTCTTT. Its translation is CASSFQGMNTEAFF. This chain uses TRBV7-2 with TRBJ1-1; D is perhaps TRBD1 (5 bases). Germline assignment: CDR1 SGHTA and CDR2 FQGNSA. The V gene lost 3 bases and the J gene lost 0 bases, with 8 bases spanning the gap. The CDR3 extends over 14 amino acids. Variable domain in full (rest from reference TRBV7-2 and TRBJ1-1): GAGVSQSPSNKVTEKGKDVELRCDPISGHTALYWYRQSLGQGLEFLIYFQGNSAPDKSGLPSDRFSAERTGGSVSTLTIQRTQQEDSAVYLCASSFQGMNTEAFFGQGTRLTVV.